A selection of T cell receptor beta chains follows, all from one sample in a study of regulatory T cells in long-lasting Graves disease. In TCRdb, the multiplex PCR reads were re-called with MiXCR into one record per CDR3 protein. The data hold a few hundred thousand distinct CDR3 sequences, with about 20% observed a single time. Sequencing was performed on peripheral blood mononuclear cells (PBMCs), taken when the disease was refractory, from a patient treated with antithyroid drugs. These receptor sequences come from a female donor with Graves disease. CDR3s include the opening cysteine and the closing phenylalanine or tryptophan. The order of the fields is CDR3 length, V gene, J gene, clone size, D gene, CDR3 DNA, CDR3 protein. D genes are given only for firm matches. Clone size is stated in some rows and not others, as once, few, many or a class when expanded.

len: 15
v_gene: TRBV7-9
j_gene: TRBJ2-1
abundance: NA
d_gene: TRBD1
CDR3nt: TGTGCCAGCAGCCGCGACAGGGGTGGACACAATGAGCAGTTCTTC
CDR3aa: CASSRDRGGHNEQFF

len: 15
v_gene: TRBV28
j_gene: TRBJ2-5
abundance: many
d_gene: NA
CDR3nt: TGTGCCAGCAGTTTCCTGCAGACAGGCCAAGAGACCCAGTACTTC
CDR3aa: CASSFLQTGQETQYF

len: 15
v_gene: TRBV6-1
j_gene: TRBJ2-7
abundance: few
d_gene: NA
CDR3nt: TGTGCCAGTGGGGACCCCAGGGGGGTCCTCTACGAGCAGTACTTC
CDR3aa: CASGDPRGVLYEQYF

len: 16
v_gene: TRBV19
j_gene: TRBJ2-2
abundance: few
d_gene: TRBD1
CDR3nt: TGTGCCAGTCGGACAGGGGGCGATTTTATGACCGGGGAGCTGTTTTTT
CDR3aa: CASRTGGDFMTGELFF

len: 13
v_gene: TRBV29-1
j_gene: TRBJ1-3
abundance: many
d_gene: NA
CDR3nt: TGCAGCGCTCTGGATCACTCTGGAAACACCATATATTTT
CDR3aa: CSALDHSGNTIYF

len: 14
v_gene: TRBV3-1
j_gene: TRBJ1-5
abundance: NA
d_gene: NA
CDR3nt: TGTGCCAGCAGCCAAGGAGTAGGGGGTCAGCCCCAGCATTTT
CDR3aa: CASSQGVGGQPQHF

len: 13
v_gene: TRBV18
j_gene: TRBJ1-4
abundance: NA
d_gene: NA
CDR3nt: TGTGCCAGCTCACCAGTTCCTAATGAAAAACTGTTTTTT
CDR3aa: CASSPVPNEKLFF

len: 17
v_gene: TRBV5-8
j_gene: TRBJ1-1
abundance: NA
d_gene: NA
CDR3nt: TGTGCCAGCAGCACGCCTTCTTTACAGGGATTGAACACTGAAGCTTTCTTT
CDR3aa: CASSTPSLQGLNTEAFF

len: 13
v_gene: TRBV19
j_gene: TRBJ1-2
abundance: NA
d_gene: NA
CDR3nt: TGTGCCTGTAGTCGGCAGGGGAGCTATGGCTACACCTTC
CDR3aa: CACSRQGSYGYTF

len: 15
v_gene: TRBV19
j_gene: TRBJ1-5
abundance: NA
d_gene: NA
CDR3nt: TGTGCCAGTAGTATACCCCGGGACACCAATCAGCCCCAGCATTTT
CDR3aa: CASSIPRDTNQPQHF

len: 12
v_gene: TRBV4-1
j_gene: TRBJ1-2
abundance: NA
d_gene: NA
CDR3nt: TGCGCCAGCAGCCAAGGAACGGATGGCTACACCTTC
CDR3aa: CASSQGTDGYTF

len: 10
v_gene: TRBV28
j_gene: TRBJ1-5
abundance: many
d_gene: NA
CDR3nt: TGTGCGGTGAATTATCAGCCCCAGCATTTT
CDR3aa: CAVNYQPQHF

len: 13
v_gene: TRBV7-2
j_gene: TRBJ2-3
abundance: NA
d_gene: NA
CDR3nt: TGTGCCAGCAGCTTAGTCTTTCTGGATACGCAGTATTTT
CDR3aa: CASSLVFLDTQYF

len: 10
v_gene: TRBV25-1
j_gene: TRBJ1-1
abundance: few
d_gene: NA
CDR3nt: TGTGCCAGCAGTGACATTGAAGCTTTCTTT
CDR3aa: CASSDIEAFF

len: 16
v_gene: TRBV9
j_gene: TRBJ2-5
abundance: NA
d_gene: NA
CDR3nt: TGTGCCAGCAGCGTAGAAGGGGGAGTAGGGGCAGAGACCCAGTACTTC
CDR3aa: CASSVEGGVGAETQYF

len: 15
v_gene: TRBV15
j_gene: TRBJ1-2
abundance: many
d_gene: NA
CDR3nt: TGTGCTGCCAGTAACCTTCAGGGCTCGGGCTATGGCTACACCTTC
CDR3aa: CAASNLQGSGYGYTF

len: 16
v_gene: TRBV4-3
j_gene: TRBJ2-5
abundance: NA
d_gene: NA
CDR3nt: TGCGCCAGCAGCCAAGGAGTGCACCCCGGGCAAGAGACCCAGTACTTC
CDR3aa: CASSQGVHPGQETQYF